This is a list of T cell receptor beta chains from one sample in a study of T cells in localized non-small cell lung cancer. Produced via immunoSEQ multiplex PCR; TCRdb's table is partial and in-frame only. The sample holds roughly 84,000 clones, more than 70% seen once. The input for sequencing was peripheral blood, taken before any cancer treatment. The receptors were sampled from a woman between 35 and 70 years old with stage I squamous cell lung carcinoma. The CDR3 runs from the conserved cysteine through the conserved F or W. The size of a clone is reported for some rows only, either as once, few or many, or as a class for expanded clones.

j_call: TRBJ2-7
clone_size: .
v_call: TRBV6-5
cdr3_aa: CASNGQSYEQYF

j_call: TRBJ1-5
clone_size: .
v_call: TRBV5-4
cdr3_aa: CASSFGANQPQHF

j_call: TRBJ2-5
clone_size: .
v_call: TRBV11-2
cdr3_aa: CASSLEVGRKQETQYF

j_call: TRBJ2-5
clone_size: .
v_call: TRBV11-3
cdr3_aa: CASSRSDGVPETQYF

j_call: TRBJ2-2
clone_size: .
v_call: TRBV25-1
cdr3_aa: CASSETGTGELFF

j_call: TRBJ1-5
clone_size: once
v_call: TRBV27
cdr3_aa: CASRPGQINQPQHF

j_call: TRBJ1-6
clone_size: .
v_call: TRBV19
cdr3_aa: CASSIELRGGSPLHF

j_call: TRBJ2-7
clone_size: .
v_call: TRBV4-1
cdr3_aa: CASSQTVTSGAPSYEQYF

j_call: TRBJ1-1
clone_size: .
v_call: TRBV11-2
cdr3_aa: CASSLDLGRGTEAFF

j_call: TRBJ1-1
clone_size: few
v_call: TRBV18
cdr3_aa: CASSPVRANTEAFF

j_call: TRBJ1-1
clone_size: .
v_call: TRBV6-1
cdr3_aa: CASSESRDLAFF

j_call: TRBJ1-4
clone_size: .
v_call: TRBV6-5
cdr3_aa: CASSYATGQGNEKLFF

j_call: TRBJ1-4
clone_size: .
v_call: TRBV9
cdr3_aa: CASSVGLSNEKLFF

j_call: TRBJ1-2
clone_size: .
v_call: TRBV4-2
cdr3_aa: CASSHPRDSINYGYTF

j_call: TRBJ1-2
clone_size: .
v_call: TRBV6-5
cdr3_aa: CASSAGVGVWGYTF

j_call: TRBJ2-7
clone_size: .
v_call: TRBV18
cdr3_aa: CASSRDRGREEQYF

j_call: TRBJ1-4
clone_size: once
v_call: TRBV29-1
cdr3_aa: CSVTEGTLEKLFF

j_call: TRBJ1-5
clone_size: .
v_call: TRBV23-1
cdr3_aa: CAEGGNQPQHF

j_call: TRBJ1-5
clone_size: .
v_call: TRBV27
cdr3_aa: CASSLLVGLLTRQPQHF

j_call: TRBJ1-3
clone_size: .
v_call: TRBV9
cdr3_aa: CASSVGTGVGNTIYF

j_call: TRBJ2-7
clone_size: .
v_call: TRBV5-1
cdr3_aa: CASSSEGSDYEQYF

j_call: TRBJ1-1
clone_size: .
v_call: TRBV5-1
cdr3_aa: CASSWTGERAEAFF

j_call: TRBJ1-1
clone_size: few
v_call: TRBV6-1
cdr3_aa: CATTFSQLEEAFF

j_call: TRBJ1-2
clone_size: once
v_call: TRBV6-5
cdr3_aa: CASSYVRGQAYGYTF